This T cell receptor (beta chain) came from a study of blood T cell repertoires in COVID-19. About the study: T cells, B-cell-depleted T cells, or PBMCs provided the cDNA or gDNA that served as material.

This CDR3 is 15 amino acids long. V shed 5 bases and J shed 1 base, with 9 bases lying between them. Germline CDR1 is SEHNR and CDR2 is FQNEAQ (reference sequence). On this clone itself: This sample also contains other DNA sequences that code for the same CDR3.

Only in-frame clones appear in the TCRdb table, and some are missing; sequencing was by immunoSEQ multiplex PCR. The profile shows about 230,000 clones, around 83% of them singletons. The specimen sequenced was peripheral blood. The sequence was obtained from a man aged 40-49 years with acute or convalescent COVID-19. The V gene is TRBV7-9, the J gene TRBJ2-6; no clear D gene. The chain's CDR3 is CASSPRVSGANVLTF. CDR3 nucleotides: TGTGCCAGCAGCCCACGGGTATCTGGGGCCAACGTCCTGACTTTC.